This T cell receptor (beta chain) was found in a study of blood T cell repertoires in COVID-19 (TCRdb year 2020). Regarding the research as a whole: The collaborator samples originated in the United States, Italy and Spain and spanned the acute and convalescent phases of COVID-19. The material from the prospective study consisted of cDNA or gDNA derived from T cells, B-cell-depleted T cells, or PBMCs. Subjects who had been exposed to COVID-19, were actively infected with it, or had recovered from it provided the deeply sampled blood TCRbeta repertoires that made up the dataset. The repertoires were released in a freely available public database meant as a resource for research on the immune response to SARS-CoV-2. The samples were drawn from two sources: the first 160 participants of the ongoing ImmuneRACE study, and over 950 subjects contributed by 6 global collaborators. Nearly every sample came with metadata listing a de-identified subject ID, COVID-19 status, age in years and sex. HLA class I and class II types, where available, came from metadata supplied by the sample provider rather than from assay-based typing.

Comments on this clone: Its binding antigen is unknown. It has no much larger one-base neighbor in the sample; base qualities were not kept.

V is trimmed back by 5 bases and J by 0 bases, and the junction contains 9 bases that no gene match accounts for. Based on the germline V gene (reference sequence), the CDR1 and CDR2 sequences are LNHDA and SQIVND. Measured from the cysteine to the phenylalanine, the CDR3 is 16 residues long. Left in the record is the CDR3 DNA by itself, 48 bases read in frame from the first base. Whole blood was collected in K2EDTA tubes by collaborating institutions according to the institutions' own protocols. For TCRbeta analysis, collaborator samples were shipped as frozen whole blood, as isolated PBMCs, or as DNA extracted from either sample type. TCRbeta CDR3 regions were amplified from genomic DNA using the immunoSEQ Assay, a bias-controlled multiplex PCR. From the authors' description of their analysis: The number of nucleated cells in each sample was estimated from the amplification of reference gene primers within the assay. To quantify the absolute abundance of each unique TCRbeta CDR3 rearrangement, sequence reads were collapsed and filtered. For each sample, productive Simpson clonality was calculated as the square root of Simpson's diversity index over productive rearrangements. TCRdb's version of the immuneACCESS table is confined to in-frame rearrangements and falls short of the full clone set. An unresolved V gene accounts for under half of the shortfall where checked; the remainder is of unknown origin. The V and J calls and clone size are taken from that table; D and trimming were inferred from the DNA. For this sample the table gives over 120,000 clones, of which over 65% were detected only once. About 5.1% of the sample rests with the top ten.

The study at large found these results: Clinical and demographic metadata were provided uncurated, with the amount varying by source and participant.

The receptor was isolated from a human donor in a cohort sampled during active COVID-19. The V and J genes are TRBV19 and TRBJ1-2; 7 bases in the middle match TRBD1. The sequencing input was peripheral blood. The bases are TGTGCCAGTAGTCCGCGGACAGGCACTACTAACTATGGCTACACCTTC. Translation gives CASSPRTGTTNYGYTF.